A single sample is the source of the 32 T cell receptor beta chains below, sequenced in a study of T-cell reconstitution after alpha-beta-depleted transplantation in children. It was with unique molecular identifiers that the TCRbeta library was prepared. TCRdb re-called the PCR reads with MiXCR, one entry per CDR3 protein. Here the sample spans more than 150,000 distinct CDR3 sequences, 6.5% to 7.5% being singletons. This material consisted of PBMCs from the stem cell graft donor, taken from the stem cell graft. The receptor set was obtained from a human donor who donated a stem cell graft to a child with Wiskott-Aldrich syndrome.

This clonotype was counted many times. This chain connects TRBV12-3 or TRBV12-4 to TRBJ1-1, with unresolved D. The CDR3 contains 15 residues. The V gene lost 6 bases and the J gene lost 6 bases, with 20 bases spanning the gap. The CDR3 here is CASRMRSSMDAEAFF. The CDR3 DNA reads TGTGCCAGCAGGATGAGGTCATCCATGGACGCTGAAGCTTTCTTT.

In this sample, this clonotype turned up many times. The J gene is TRBJ1-1, the V gene TRBV5-1, with a weak D call TRBD1 (5 bases). CDR3 length: 13 amino acids. Germline V CDR1 and CDR2: SGHRS, YFSETQ. V dropped 5 bases and J dropped 1 base, with 9 bases sitting between them. CDR3 region: CASSEQANTEAFF. Written as DNA, the CDR3 is TGCGCCAGCAGTGAACAGGCGAACACTGAAGCTTTCTTT.

This clonotype was observed at least ten times. This sequence joins TRBV30 and TRBJ2-2; D might be TRBD1 (6 bases). With 1 base removed from V and 6 bases from J, the gap between germline ends came to 6 bases. Germline V gene sequence: CDR1 GTSNPN, CDR2 SVGIG (reference sequence). The CDR3 runs to 12 residues. The CDR3 sequence is CAWSGQAGELFF. CDR3 DNA: TGTGCCTGGAGTGGACAGGCCGGGGAGCTGTTTTTT.

The sample holds many counts of this clonotype. V usage is TRBV18 and J usage is TRBJ1-2; no firm D call. Germline V CDR1 and CDR2: KGHSH, LQKENI. This CDR3 is 12 amino acids long. V lost 5 bases, J lost 8 bases, and 12 bases lay in between. The CDR3: CASSEPVRGYTF. The CDR3 bases are TGTGCCAGCTCAGAACCAGTGCGGGGCTACACCTTC.

This clonotype has at least ten counts. The gene calls are TRBV29-1 and TRBJ2-7; perhaps TRBD1 as D (6 bases). The V end was cut by 8 bases, the J end by 2 bases, with 16 bases between. Looked up from germline, CDR1 is SQVTM and CDR2 is ANQGSEA. This CDR3 comprises 13 residues. The CDR3 loop reads CSTTSDRTYEQYF. The CDR3, as DNA: TGCAGCACCACCTCAGACAGGACCTACGAGCAGTACTTC.

Only a few counts were recorded for this clonotype. The rearrangement links TRBV11-3 to TRBJ2-5; D remains ambiguous. CDR1 SGHNT and CDR2 YENEEA come from the germline V gene. V lost 1 base, J lost 1 base, and 7 bases lay in between. The CDR3 consists of 14 residues. The chain's CDR3 is CASSLGRSQETQYF. For the CDR3, the DNA is TGTGCCAGCAGCTTAGGGAGATCCCAAGAGACCCAGTACTTC.

Ten or more counts support this clonotype. The V gene is TRBV20-1, the J gene TRBJ1-3; D remains unclear. Trimming stripped 3 bases from V and 0 bases from J, with 9 bases between. The CDR3 has 14 residues. Germline assignment: CDR1 DFQATT and CDR2 SNEGSKA (reference sequence). Here the CDR3 reads CSASYGVSGNTIYF. CDR3 bases: TGCAGTGCTAGTTACGGAGTCTCTGGAAACACCATATATTTT.

At least ten counts were recorded for this clonotype. The J gene is TRBJ2-2, the V gene TRBV5-5; TRBD1 agrees at 7 bases. The CDR3 has 13 amino acids. CDR1 and CDR2 from the germline V gene are SGHKS and YYEKEE (reference sequence). Trimming at V came to 5 bases and at J to 6 bases, leaving 4 bases not matched to a gene. CDR3 in DNA: TGTGCCAGCAGTTTGACAGGGTCCGGGGAGCTGTTTTTT. It codes for CASSLTGSGELFF. Variable domain in full (rest from reference TRBV5-5 and TRBJ2-2): DAGVTQSPTHLIKTRGQQVTLRCSPISGHKSVSWYQQVLGQGPQFIFQYYEKEERGRGNFPDRFSARQFPNYSSELNVNALLLGDSALYLCASSLTGSGELFFGEGSRLTVL.

This clonotype was counted at least ten times. The rearrangement uses TRBV3-1 and TRBJ2-1; a possible D gene is TRBD2 (6 bases). The CDR3 loop spans 15 amino acids. V lost 4 bases to trimming and J lost 0 bases, with 10 bases between them. From germline, CDR1 is LGHDT and CDR2 YNNKEL (reference sequence). Here the CDR3 reads CASSPHGSSYNEQFF. The CDR3 coding sequence is TGTGCCAGCAGCCCGCACGGGAGCTCCTACAATGAGCAGTTCTTC.

This chain connects TRBV7-6 to TRBJ2-3; 8 bases fit TRBD2. Germline V gene lookup returns CDR1 SGHVS and CDR2 FNYEAQ. V trimming: 5 bases; J trimming: 2 bases; junction bases outside the gene matches: 9. The CDR3 has 16 residues. DNA of the CDR3: TGTGCCAGCAGCCTACGGGGGCGGGGGGCCACAGATACGCAGTATTTT. This gives the protein CASSLRGRGATDTQYF.

This clonotype was recorded many times. The chain combines TRBV28 with TRBJ2-2, with 8 bases aligning to TRBD1. Per the germline V gene, CDR1 is MDHEN and CDR2 is SYDVKM. The V gene end was trimmed by 7 bases and the J gene end by 6 bases; junction bases not matched to a gene: 7. CDR3 length: 14 amino acids. CDR3: CASTDTGGPGELFF. The CDR3 DNA reads as TGTGCCAGCACCGATACAGGGGGACCCGGGGAGCTGTTTTTT.

This clonotype was recorded many times. The V gene is TRBV5-6, the J gene TRBJ2-3; TRBD2 matches at 11 bases. Germline V gene sequence: CDR1 SGHDT, CDR2 YYEEEE. V lost 0 bases to trimming and J lost 7 bases; unmatched junction nucleotides: 4. The CDR3 totals 15 residues. CDR3 residues: CASSLVSGGANTQYF. In DNA form, the CDR3 reads TGTGCCAGCAGCTTGGTTAGCGGGGGGGCAAATACGCAGTATTTT.

The DNA of the CDR3 is TGCAGTGCTAGAGATAGGAGGGATCCTAGCAGAGCTTTCTTT. Translating it yields CSARDRRDPSRAFF. The V gene is TRBV20-1, the J gene TRBJ1-1; D unclear. The CDR3 extends over 14 amino acids. V was cut by 0 bases and J by 10 bases, with 18 bases left in between. Germline V CDR1 and CDR2: DFQATT, SNEGSKA (reference sequence).

Concerning this clonotype itself: A much larger clone differs from this one at a single base, so this may be a read error. The genes are TRBV5-1 and TRBJ2-3; 9 bases line up with TRBD1. The germline CDR1 and CDR2 sequences are SGHRS and YFSETQ. The V and J ends lost 4 bases and 1 base, in that order; junction bases with no gene match: 10. The length of the CDR3 is 17 residues. This CDR3 is CASSIYRGPQGTDTQYF. The CDR3 DNA follows: TGCGCCAGCAGCATCTACAGGGGGCCTCAAGGCACAGATACGCAGTATTTT.

The chain combines TRBV18 with TRBJ1-1, with 11 nucleotides matching TRBD1. Trimming at V came to 5 bases and at J to 3 bases, leaving 2 bases not matched to a gene. The length of the CDR3 is 14 residues. Germline values: CDR1 KGHSH, CDR2 LQKENI. The CDR3 spells CASSGTGGYTEAFF. CDR3 bases: TGTGCCAGCTCAGGGACAGGGGGATACACTGAAGCTTTCTTT.

Many counts were recorded for this clonotype. The V and J genes are TRBV20-1 and TRBJ1-2, with 7 bases identical to TRBD1. The trim removed 6 bases at V and 3 bases at J, leaving 13 bases unmatched. CDR1 is DFQATT and CDR2 is SNEGSKA in the germline V gene (reference sequence). The CDR3 spans 15 residues. CDR3 in amino acids: CSAKHSGTDDYGYTF. The CDR3 DNA is TGCAGTGCAAAACACTCCGGGACAGACGACTATGGCTACACCTTC.

The table lists this clonotype with many counts. The CDR3 protein is CASSLTGGSNQPQHF. CDR3 DNA: TGTGCCAGCAGCCTGACCGGGGGGAGCAATCAGCCCCAGCATTTT. J is TRBJ1-5 and V is TRBV5-8, with D perhaps matching TRBD1 (5 bases). Germline CDR1 SGHTS, CDR2 YDEGEE. Trimming removed 4 bases from V and 1 base from J, with 12 bases in between. This CDR3 has 15 amino acids.

This rearrangement joins TRBV6-1 to TRBJ1-5; D gene unclear. Germline CDR1 MNHNS, CDR2 SASEGT. The germline V and J ends were trimmed by 0 bases and 2 bases, with 5 bases remaining between them. The CDR3 runs 14 residues. The CDR3 DNA is TGTGCCAGCAGTGAAGCGCCCGGCAATCAGCCCCAGCATTTT. As protein: CASSEAPGNQPQHF.

This clonotype was seen at least ten times. The chain uses TRBV2 and TRBJ2-4, with a possible D match to TRBD1 (6 bases). CDR3 length equals 15 residues. With 3 bases removed from V and 5 bases from J, the gap between germline ends came to 14 bases. From germline, CDR1 is SNHLY and CDR2 FYNNEI. Written as DNA, the CDR3 is TGTGCCAGCAGTGACCAGGCCGAGGGGGAAAACATTCAGTACTTC. It codes for CASSDQAEGENIQYF.

This chain uses TRBV11-1 with TRBJ1-2; D is perhaps TRBD1 (5 bases). Trimming pared 5 bases from V and 1 base from J, leaving 8 bases between. The length of the CDR3 is 13 residues. The germline V gene has CDR1 SGHAT and CDR2 FQDESV (reference sequence). The CDR3 sequence is CASSQQVNYGYTF. The DNA for the CDR3 is TGTGCCAGCAGCCAACAGGTTAACTATGGCTACACCTTC.

This chain links TRBV5-5 with TRBJ1-2, with TRBD1 as a possible D gene (5 bases). V lost 7 bases and J 0 bases, leaving 13 bases between the germline ends. The CDR3 sequence is 14 residues long. CDR1 SGHKS and CDR2 YYEKEE come from the germline V gene (reference sequence). The CDR3 DNA follows: TGTGCCAGCGGCCCGGGACTAGCTAACTATGGCTACACCTTC. Amino acid sequence: CASGPGLANYGYTF.

This clonotype was detected a few times. This chain uses TRBV5-1 with TRBJ2-7; D possibly matches TRBD1 or TRBD2 (6 bases each). There are 17 residues in the CDR3. Germline CDR1 is SGHRS and CDR2 is YFSETQ. Trimming removed 4 bases at V and 2 bases at J, with 22 bases between. The CDR3 is CASSTGAGAIVPYEQYF. The DNA of the CDR3 is TGCGCCAGCAGCACGGGGGCAGGGGCAATAGTCCCCTACGAGCAGTACTTC.

This clonotype was detected many times. This sequence joins TRBV4-3 and TRBJ2-7, with unresolved D. Germline assignment: CDR1 LGHNA and CDR2 YSLEER. Between the trimmed V and J ends, which lost 3 bases and 1 base, there was a span of 4 bases. The CDR3 sequence is 12 residues long. The CDR3 reads CASSQTSYEQYF. The CDR3 DNA follows: TGCGCCAGCAGCCAGACTTCCTACGAGCAGTACTTC.

This clonotype was seen ten or more times. The V and J genes are TRBV24-1 and TRBJ1-5, with 9 bases lining up with TRBD1. The V gene's germline CDR1 is KGHDR and CDR2 SFDVKD. Trimming took 2 bases from V and 8 from J; bases not matched to a gene: 6. The CDR3 consists of 15 residues. The CDR3 here is CATSDSTGGGEPQHF. The CDR3 DNA sequence: TGTGCCACCAGTGATTCTACAGGGGGCGGGGAGCCCCAGCATTTT.

This clonotype was picked up a small number of times. The chain joins TRBV19 to TRBJ1-1; 8 bases agree with TRBD1. Germline V CDR1 and CDR2: LNHDA, SQIVND (reference sequence). V lost 5 bases to trimming and J lost 1 base; unmatched junction nucleotides: 6. The CDR3 extends over 15 amino acids. The CDR3 DNA follows: TGTGCCAGTAGTGGACAGGGCTTGAGGAACACTGAAGCTTTCTTT. Residues: CASSGQGLRNTEAFF.

This clonotype was counted ten times or more. The gene calls are TRBV10-3 and TRBJ2-2, with a tentative D call TRBD1 (5 bases). The CDR3 covers 11 residues. Germline CDR1 is ENHRY and CDR2 is SYGVKD. V was clipped by 6 bases and J by 6 bases, with 5 bases between them. The chain's CDR3 is CAIRGPGELFF. In nucleotides, the CDR3 is TGTGCCATCAGGGGGCCCGGGGAGCTGTTTTTT.

On this clonotype: This may be a read error, as it is one base from a much larger clone. The genes are TRBV24-1 and TRBJ2-1; 8 bases match TRBD2. CDR3 length: 16 amino acids. The V gene end was trimmed by 3 bases and the J gene end by 11 bases; junction bases not matched to a gene: 14. Germline loops: CDR1 KGHDR, CDR2 SFDVKD. The CDR3 region is CATSDGGLAGGGQQFF. The CDR3 bases are TGTGCCACCAGTGATGGAGGGCTAGCGGGTGGCGGTCAGCAGTTCTTC.

This clonotype has at least ten counts. The chain carries TRBV3-1 and TRBJ1-2; the D is unclear. There are 14 residues in the CDR3. Deletions cut 1 base from V and 6 bases from J, with 12 bases between. The V gene's germline CDR1 is LGHDT and CDR2 YNNKEL (reference sequence). The CDR3 sequence is CASSQALSGHGYTF. CDR3 DNA sequence: TGTGCCAGCAGCCAAGCCCTCTCTGGCCATGGCTACACCTTC.

This clonotype was recorded many times. The chain recombines TRBV5-1 with TRBJ2-4; weak D call: TRBD1 (6 bases). Germline V gives CDR1 SGHRS, CDR2 YFSETQ. Trimming shortened V by 0 bases and J by 6 bases, and 19 bases separated the two germline ends. The CDR3 is made up of 17 amino acids. CDR3: CASSLGTLRDKVNIQYF. CDR3 nucleotides: TGCGCCAGCAGCTTGGGAACACTCCGGGACAAAGTAAACATTCAGTACTTC.

This clonotype was found a few times. The rearrangement links TRBV7-9 to TRBJ1-4; D is undetermined. V dropped 5 bases and J dropped 0 bases, with 13 bases sitting between them. The CDR3 length is 16 residues. Germline CDR1 and CDR2: SEHNR and FQNEAQ (reference sequence). The CDR3 DNA is TGTGCCAGCAGCCATAGGTTAGCCGCAACTAATGAAAAACTGTTTTTT. Protein: CASSHRLAATNEKLFF.

This clonotype has ten or more counts. The chain is built from TRBV6-5 and TRBJ2-7; tentative D call: TRBD1 (7 bases). CDR1 is MNHEY, CDR2 SVGAGI, per germline. V was shortened by 1 base and J by 3 bases, with 10 bases between the two germline ends. CDR3 size: 14 residues. The CDR3 sequence is CASSYYRGLYEQYF. The CDR3 bases are TGTGCCAGCAGTTACTACAGGGGACTCTACGAGCAGTACTTC.

This clonotype was picked up many times. The V gene is TRBV29-1, the J gene TRBJ2-3; tentatively, D is TRBD1 (5 bases). V was clipped by 2 bases and J by 9 bases, with 18 bases between them. The CDR3 loop spans 14 amino acids. Germline CDR1 SQVTM, CDR2 ANQGSEA. The CDR3 nucleotides read TGCAGCGTTGAAATGGGCAGGGTCTTTGGGACGCAGTATTTT. It codes for CSVEMGRVFGTQYF.